The rows below give T cell receptor beta chains drawn from one sample of a study of shared clonotypes between healthy human individuals. The protocol was immunoSEQ multiplex PCR, while the TCRdb copy is restricted to in-frame clones and leaves out a portion. The repertoire holds around 1 million clones, around 80% seen once, with over 1.3% in the top ten. Sequenced: memory CD4+ T cells sorted from blood. Receptor source: a young man in good health. The conserved cysteine and the conserved F or W are not part of the CDR3 here. A D gene is named only where the DNA matches it firmly.

v_call d_call cdr3_aa
TRBV11-2 TRBD1 ASSFGQGSNEKLF
TRBV4-3 TRBD2 ASSQGLAGAFGNEQF
TRBV6-1 NA ASSVVGYGYT
TRBV28 TRBD1 ASSFLQGTSGNTIY
TRBV20-1 NA SATTQETQY
TRBV29-1 NA SVGGTDTQY
TRBV7-2 NA ASSQIGSTYGYT
TRBV29-1 TRBD2 SVGTSGSYEQY
TRBV27 NA ASSRGTYEQY
TRBV10-3 TRBD1 AIRTGGDEQY
TRBV5-1 TRBD2 ASTQGSGAVGELF
TRBV7-2 TRBD1 ASSFNRGMTDTQY
TRBV30 TRBD1 AWGGQLNQETQY
TRBV5-1 TRBD1 ASSPGTGLIKLF
TRBV5-5 TRBD1 ASSSARTGAHEQF
TRBV27 TRBD1 ASRGVKDRADGYT
TRBV5-4 TRBD1 ASSPQRGQGNTEAF
TRBV20-1 NA SARGAYEQY
TRBV6-1 NA ASSERGEAF
TRBV30 NA AWRSGGQAGYYSGYT
TRBV6-6 NA ASIRGDYNEQF
TRBV7-2 TRBD2 ASSLAGTSGSPYEQY
TRBV28 NA ASSERGRNTEAF
TRBV18 NA ASSSKLAYEQY
TRBV5-4 TRBD2 ASSLRTSEYNEQF
TRBV11-2 TRBD2 ASRMRAGDNNEQF
TRBV21-1 NA ASSKVEVGQGSYEQY
TRBV28 NA ASSLGGRGEKLF
TRBV7-2 TRBD1 ASSFSQDRAYTGELF
TRBV7-9 TRBD1 ASSPGTGLYTGELF
TRBV21-1 NA ARRGRRWSSSSQETQY
TRBV12-5 TRBD1 ASGFPLDRGDVSPLH
TRBV7-2 NA ASSMDGSYGYT
TRBV7-9 TRBD2 ASSSLAGAYEQY
TRBV29-1 TRBD1 SVVRDRVQETQY
TRBV10-1 NA ASSETWRRKANTGELF
TRBV27 TRBD2 ASSLLAGNTGELF
TRBV29-1 TRBD2 SVSQGSGGETQY
TRBV10-2 TRBD1 ASSETIRQGSYGYT
TRBV2 TRBD1 ASSAVQGQGIGSTEAF
TRBV7-9 NA ASSSGGNEQF
TRBV7-9 NA ASSLEAPPYEQY
TRBV9 NA ASSVVSGRGNTEAF
TRBV4-1 TRBD2 ASSQEAGGRTDTQY
TRBV10-3 NA AISEAQGGEQY
TRBV7-8 NA ASSFTAGSFSYNEQF
TRBV11-2 NA ASRSSGNTIY
TRBV27 NA ASSWRSSYNSPLH
TRBV19 TRBD2 ASSNIGTSIEQY
TRBV7-9 TRBD1 ASTLPLTGTYGYT
TRBV10-1 NA ASSADSINEKLF
TRBV10-3 TRBD1 AISETDRGTETQY
TRBV11-2 NA ASSRDGLAKNIQY
TRBV6-5 NA ASSYNGNTIY
TRBV28 NA ASSSSGTRNTDTQY
TRBV5-3 NA ARSFLAPSSYNEQF